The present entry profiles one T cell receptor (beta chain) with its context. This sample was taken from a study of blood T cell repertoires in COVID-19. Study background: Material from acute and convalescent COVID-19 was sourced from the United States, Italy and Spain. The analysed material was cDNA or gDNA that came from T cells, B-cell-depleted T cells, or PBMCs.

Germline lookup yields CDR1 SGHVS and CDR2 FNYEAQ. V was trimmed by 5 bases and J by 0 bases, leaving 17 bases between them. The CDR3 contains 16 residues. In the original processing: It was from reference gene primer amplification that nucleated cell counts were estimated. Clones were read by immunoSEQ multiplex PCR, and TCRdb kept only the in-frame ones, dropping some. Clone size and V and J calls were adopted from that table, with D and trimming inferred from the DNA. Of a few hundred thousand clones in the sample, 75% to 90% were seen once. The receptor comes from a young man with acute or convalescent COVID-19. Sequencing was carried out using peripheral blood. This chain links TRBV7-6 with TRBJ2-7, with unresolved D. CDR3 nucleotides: TGTGCCAGCAGCGCATCTAGTCGTCGTGTCTCCTACGAGCAGTACTTC. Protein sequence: CASSASSRRVSYEQYF.